This T cell receptor beta chain was observed in a study of cytomegalovirus exposure and HLA in healthy donors (dated by TCRdb to between 2016 and 2019). Some background on the complete study: In an earlier analysis of under 600 of the donors, approximately 300 Gb of sequence data and approximately 100 million unique TCR beta sequences from roughly 180 million T cells were reported. The number of donors typed differed by locus, with roughly 629-640 for A, B, C, DRB1 and DQB1, 522 for DQA1, under 610 for DPA1, and about 450 for DPB1. To predict cytomegalovirus infection status, the study brought together high-throughput TCR immunosequencing, statistical association of individual TCRs with disease status, and machine learning. Besides the first cohort of 550 to 750 subjects, a separate validation cohort made up of around 120 different subjects was used. An early release that covered 640 HLA-typed donors contained 250 to 350 gigabases of sequencing data and about 93 million unique TCR sequences. Rather than drawing on any new phenotypic data, the later analysis identified candidate immune exposures from TCR beta sequences and the way those sequences occurred across donors. Donor age, sex, ethnicity and CMV serostatus were collected together with the repertoire data. A later analysis re-examined previously published TCR beta repertoires from roughly 650 donors and added high-resolution HLA genotyping to investigate patterns of TCR occurrence. Roughly 5 DR-DQ haplotypes were handled as single units for association and clustering, since linkage in the cohort was strong. A later genetic analysis used genome-wide SNP genotypes for 398 of the 666 donors, treating that subset as a discovery cohort. The T cell repertoires of 700 or so subjects were profiled by immunosequencing and related to cytomegalovirus serostatus. On average, roughly 250,000 unique TCR beta nucleotide sequences were sequenced per donor among several hundred genotyped donors of the cohort, with 15% to 20% of those sequences being non-productive. Every discovery cohort repertoire had been produced on one sequencing platform. Both class I and class II loci were covered by HLA typing, at four-digit resolution. Of the 398 genotyped donors, approximately 83% fell in the genetic ancestry cluster associated with self-reported Caucasian donors. The aim of the study was to test whether cataloging public T cell receptors could identify signatures of past pathogen exposure. In an earlier analysis of 587 of the donors, high-throughput TCR beta sequencing was used to judge whether each TCR beta V gene segment behaved as functional or pseudogenic.

Library construction relied on the immunoSEQ multiplex PCR assay. The multiplex PCR relied on a mix of 60 forward primers for TCR Vbeta segments and 13 reverse primers for TCR Jbeta segments. The CDR3 region of rearranged TCR beta genes was amplified from genomic DNA with a multiplex PCR assay. Amplified TCR beta libraries were sequenced as 87-base-pair reads on the Illumina HiSeq System. As for the authors' bioinformatics: In a later analysis, tens of millions of unique TCR beta chains were counted across the approximately 620 repertoires, and around 10 million of these chains were shared by at least two donors. To remove PCR and sequencing errors, raw reads were error-corrected and collapsed into unique sequences using a nearest-neighbor algorithm that merged closely related sequences. CDR3 sequences were aligned to IMGT reference sequences to assign V, D and J gene segments. For a sequence to be retained, at least a six-nucleotide match to both a V gene segment and a J gene segment was required. Rearrangements were classified as productive when the CDR3 lacked stop codons and remained in frame with V and J, and all other rearrangements were classified as non-productive. Following IMGT convention, CDR3 was defined as the stretch from the second conserved V-encoded cysteine to the conserved J-encoded phenylalanine. The earlier analysis of about 590 of the donors excluded sequences that lacked an unambiguous match to a single V gene segment. An earlier analysis of a few hundred of the donors called V segments functional above 56.7% productive rearrangements and segregating when the between-donor standard deviation exceeded 5%. A statistical classification framework was built to diagnose cytomegalovirus status from the catalog of TCR beta chain sequences. V and J gene assignment, in a later analysis, came from comparing TCR nucleotide sequences with IMGT/GENE-DB human TR gene sequences. Using the TCRdist pipeline, a later analysis assigned CDR3 sequences along with most-parsimonious VDJ recombination scenarios. In a later analysis, every TCR beta chain was defined by the combination of its CDR3 amino acid sequence and its V-gene family, and reads without a unique V-gene family were dropped. In a later analysis, 450 to 600 highly shared, low-generation-probability nucleotide sequences were removed to address suspected cross-contamination and a sequencing artifact. For each public chain, a later analysis derived a clonal expansion index from normalized ranks of inferred template counts within each repertoire. In a later analysis, generation probabilities were computed using a VDJ recombination model fitted to out-of-frame rearrangements, and the results were checked against IGoR. In a later analysis, TCR-TCR, TCR-HLA and TCR-CMV co-occurrence was scored with hypergeometric tests, and a repertoire-size bias correction was applied to TCR pairs. A later analysis estimated false discovery rates by permuting HLA or CMV assignments 20 times. In a later analysis, co-occurring TCRs were grouped using DBSCAN, with TCRdist sequence similarity added in when clustering inside HLA-allele-positive subsets. Repertoires with fewer than 30,000 or more than 120,000 public chains, plus five repertoires with anomalous nucleotide sharing, were excluded from co-occurrence clustering. TCRdb's version of the immuneACCESS table is confined to in-frame rearrangements and falls short of the full clone set. An unresolved V gene accounts for under half of the shortfall where checked; the remainder is of unknown origin. Clone size and the V and J calls come from that table; the DNA yielded D and trimming. Counted in this sample were about 140,000 clones; 80% of them appeared once. The ten largest clones add up to about 2.4% of the sample.

Results and caveats for the whole study, not just this receptor: In a later genetic analysis, fewer N-insertions in productive TCRs were reported among donors in an Asian-associated ancestry cluster than the roughly 640-donor mean. Correlated functional status among segregating V segments might be attributable to linkage disequilibrium, but an unknown experimental factor could not be ruled out. A further reported finding was that TCR beta sequences accurately predicted the HLA-A and HLA-B alleles for most subjects in the first cohort. For the cohort, immune exposure information was limited to CMV serostatus. According to a later analysis, TCR association rates differed among HLA loci, with DRB1 alleles showing the most associated TCRs and HLA-C alleles showing the fewest. It was suggested by the authors that the approach could potentially be generalized to other disease states and immunological phenotypes. Most TCR sequences were seen in very few donors, while some public TCRs were found in many individuals. In vitro tests confirmed that a few of the cytomegalovirus-associated TCR beta chains recognize cytomegalovirus antigens. A cluster of highly shared sequence variants was judged likely to be a technical artifact of the sequencing pipeline. In this cohort, only TCR beta chains were sequenced, and detectable features were limited by the absence of alpha or paired-chain data. A total of 164 TCR beta chains were listed by the study as associated with cytomegalovirus. A later analysis found that most CMV-associated TCR beta chains appeared HLA-restricted, with HLA associations seemingly driven largely by CMV exposure. When HLA alleles, especially DR and DQ, strongly co-occurred, TCR associations were difficult to assign to individual alleles. Broadly in line with IMGT annotations, most TCR beta V segments showed up in productive rearrangements about 87% or about 30% of the time in an earlier analysis of about 500 of the donors. The 87-base-pair reads could not distinguish some IMGT-functional V segments, including TRBV6-2 and TRBV6-3, so those segments were excluded. A later analysis reported that several top co-occurrence clusters appeared linked to parvovirus B19, influenza, CMV and Epstein-Barr virus. Because HLA typing was unavailable for some donors at each locus, only the typed subset was used in association tests. V-gene and J-gene trimming of TCR beta chains was associated with a missense DCLRE1C variant in a later genetic analysis, and the association was replicated in an independent cohort. The presence/absence analyses assumed that sequencing depth was roughly uniform across donors, and that assumption may not be true. Specific HLA alleles were associated with 15,000 to 20,000 TCR beta sequences at a false discovery rate of 0.05 in a later analysis. Cytomegalovirus status was reported to be diagnosed by the classifier with high specificity and sensitivity in both the original and validation cohorts. Compared with equally common non-associated chains, HLA-associated TCR beta chains in a later analysis were more clonally expanded and had lower generation probabilities. Seventeen rarely observed V segments, including chromosome 9 orphons, were excluded from the earlier analysis of just under 600 of the donors because counts were too low.

Based on the germline V gene, the CDR1 and CDR2 sequences are SGHTS and YDEGEE. V is shortened by 3 bases, J by 0 bases, and the region joining them spans 10 bases. From its cysteine to its phenylalanine, the CDR3 spans 15 amino acids. The DNA shown is the 45-base CDR3, in frame from base 1. In total, approximately 700 healthy bone marrow donors made up the cohort. Cohort members were all nominally healthy when sampled, although unrecorded immune exposures were likely present. The donor tested CMV seronegative, placing the donor among the roughly 400 seronegative members of the cohort. Each donor provided a peripheral blood sample, and peripheral blood mononuclear cells were used for TCR beta sequencing. Genomic DNA was extracted from the blood cell samples with the Qiagen DNeasy Blood Extraction Kit. About this clone: The clone's antigen remains unknown. No base quality information exists; no much larger clone differs at one position.

Sequencing used PBMCs. Here the chain combines TRBV5-8 and TRBJ1-3, with a tentative D gene TRBD1 over 6 matching bases. The clonotype was recovered from a man between 45 and 60 years old in good health and CMV-seronegative. The CDR3 reads CASSYRTVSGNTIYF. The bases read TGTGCCAGCAGCTATCGGACAGTCTCTGGAAACACCATATATTTT.